This T cell receptor (beta chain) was sequenced for a study of T-cell reconstitution after alpha-beta-depleted transplantation in children listed by TCRdb under 2016. The study in broad terms: Using TCR repertoire profiling, the study quantitatively followed how T-cell immune reconstitution unfolded in children after TCRalphabeta/CD19-depleted allogeneic hematopoietic cell transplantation.

This clonotype was recorded many times. The clone's antigen remains unknown. Per-base quality was not reported, and no clone a single base away is much larger than it. Library generation was performed with PCR. Sequencing relied on an Illumina HiSeq 2500. TCR libraries were prepared with molecular barcoding, using unique molecular identifiers to normalize TCRbeta repertoire quantification. The public reads were reprocessed in TCRdb via fastp at Q25 and MiXCR, keeping in-frame beta chains. Every CDR3 protein is listed once, alongside the most common genes and DNA of its rows. This sample gives under 350,000 distinct CDR3 sequences in total; 9.9% of them show up just once. The top ten hold about a tenth of the sample. This material consisted of PBMCs from the stem cell graft donor, taken from the stem cell graft. This receptor was identified in a human donor who donated a stem cell graft to a child with SCID.

This receptor has the CDR3 CASSLVELGTEAFF. The sequenced DNA is TGTGCCAGCAGCCTGGTCGAACTGGGCACTGAAGCTTTCTTT. This chain joins TRBV4-2 to TRBJ1-1; too little of a D gene remains to name it. V is reduced by 4 bases and J by 4 bases, leaving a spacing of 13 bases between them. CDR1 LGHNA and CDR2 YNFKEQ were looked up in the germline V gene. Including cysteine and phenylalanine, the CDR3 has 14 amino acids. Only CDR3 DNA is held: 42 bases, read in frame from base 1.